This TCR beta chain stems from a study of CD8 T cells in Susac syndrome. Study details: Patients with Susac syndrome, at blood draw, were therapy-naive, on corticosteroids, or on intravenous immunoglobulin alone. Whole-study results and caveats: CD4+ T cell repertoires in Susac syndrome exhibited no evidence of clonal expansion.

Remarks on this clonotype: Its antigen is not known.

V lost 6 bases and J lost 0, with 8 bases in between. CDR1 and CDR2 (germline): MDHEN, SYDVKM. This CDR3 has 13 residues. The RNA, about 0.5 to 1 ug, was put through reverse transcription using random hexamers. Across 54 Vbeta and 13 Jbeta, immunoSEQ multiplex PCR amplified TCR beta CDR3. Each CDR3 protein gets one entry after TCRdb re-called the immunoSEQ multiplex PCR reads with MiXCR. The sample yields some 170,000 distinct CDR3 sequences, just under 95% seen once. High-throughput TCR beta sequencing covered peripheral CD8+ and CD4+ T cells. The sequenced sample was CD4+ T cells from PBMCs. The genes are TRBV28 and TRBJ1-2; the D is unclear. The receptor was derived from a human donor with Susac syndrome. The CDR3 nucleotides are TGTGCCAGCAGACCCACAGCTAACTATGGCTACACCTTC. Amino acid sequence: CASRPTANYGYTF.